This TCR beta chain was retrieved from a study of T-cell memory formation after mild COVID-19. Study results and caveats: Day 15 to 85 contracting clones showed balanced CD4/CD8; day 15 to 37 expanders favored CD4+.

About this clonotype itself: Its antigen is not known.

The TCR alpha and TCR beta cDNA libraries, bearing sample barcodes and UMIs, were generated by 5'RACE using constant-segment primers. TCRdb processed the 5' RACE reads anew with MiXCR; each CDR3 protein has one entry. The table shows approximately 210,000 distinct CDR3 sequences, with over 9.5% occurring only once. The germline V gene has CDR1 DFQATT and CDR2 SNEGSKA (reference sequence). CDR3 size: 14 residues. The ends were cut back, 0 bases at V and 2 bases at J, with 10 bases in the middle. The specimen was PBMCs or a T cell subset sorted from them (not recorded which). This chain joins TRBV20-1 and TRBJ2-5; a weak D match, TRBD2 (5 bases). The receptor was derived from a man between 18 and 29 years old who had mild COVID-19 (a few samples of this study predate the infection). Cell type and time point are not known. The CDR3 region is CSARDLSGQETQYF. CDR3 coding DNA: TGCAGTGCTAGAGATCTATCGGGGCAAGAGACCCAGTACTTC.